Listed below are T cell receptor beta chains from one sample, sequenced in a study of blood T cells in healthy people across ages. In TCRdb, the 5' RACE reads were re-called with MiXCR into one record per CDR3 protein. The table includes approximately 490,000 distinct CDR3 sequences, 24% detected once. These same data were also listed under a study on T cells of mothers and their children.

Sequencing was carried out using blood. These receptors all come from a boy aged 5-17 years in good health. Both conserved end residues are part of each CDR3. Each record gives: J gene, clone size, D gene, V gene, CDR3 protein, CDR3 DNA. The D gene is left open where the match is weak. Clone size is not always given. Where it is, it says once, few, many or a class for expanded clones.

TRBJ2-5 | few | TRBD2 | TRBV12-3/TRBV12-4 | CASSRTSGGAYETQYF | TGTGCCAGCAGCCGGACTAGCGGGGGGGCATATGAGACCCAGTACTTC
TRBJ2-1 | NA | NA | TRBV20-1 | CSASAIEQFF | TGCAGTGCTAGTGCTATTGAGCAGTTCTTC
TRBJ2-5 | NA | TRBD1 | TRBV28 | CASSFPTGAETQYF | TGTGCCAGCAGTTTTCCGACAGGGGCAGAGACCCAGTACTTC
TRBJ2-5 | NA | NA | TRBV5-1 | CASSLLAGTVGETQYF | TGCGCCAGCAGCTTGTTAGCGGGGACAGTCGGTGAGACCCAGTACTTC
TRBJ2-1 | NA | TRBD2 | TRBV28 | CASELADNEQFF | TGTGCCAGCGAACTAGCGGACAATGAGCAGTTCTTC
TRBJ2-1 | few | TRBD1 | TRBV6-6 | CASRPGTGHGNEQFF | TGTGCCAGCAGACCCGGGACAGGGCATGGCAATGAGCAGTTCTTC
TRBJ2-7 | few | NA | TRBV20-1 | CSARDMGGSYEQYF | TGCAGTGCTAGAGATATGGGGGGCTCCTACGAGCAGTACTTC
TRBJ1-5 | NA | TRBD1 | TRBV7-2 | CASSPGTGSYNQPQHF | TGTGCCAGCAGCCCCGGGACAGGCTCCTACAATCAGCCCCAGCATTTT
TRBJ1-1 | once | NA | TRBV3-1 | CASSDRARNIEAFF | TGTGCCAGCAGCGACAGAGCGAGGAACATTGAAGCTTTCTTT
TRBJ2-7 | few | NA | TRBV10-3 | CAISETAAYEQYF | TGTGCCATCAGTGAGACGGCTGCTTACGAGCAGTACTTC
TRBJ2-1 | NA | TRBD2 | TRBV20-1 | CSARDATFRKGLADREQFF | TGCAGTGCTAGAGATGCGACCTTCCGAAAGGGACTAGCGGATAGAGAGCAGTTCTTC
TRBJ2-5 | NA | TRBD2 | TRBV10-3 | CAISESLAGRETQYF | TGTGCCATCAGTGAGTCGCTAGCGGGCAGGGAGACCCAGTACTTC
TRBJ2-5 | NA | NA | TRBV12-3/TRBV12-4 | CASMATTVYEHYF | TGTGCCAGCATGGCTACCACTGTCTACGAGCATTACTTC
TRBJ1-2 | NA | TRBD1 | TRBV6-5 | CASGTGGAGGYTF | TGTGCCAGCGGAACAGGGGGCGCCGGTGGCTACACCTTC
TRBJ2-4 | few | NA | TRBV7-3 | CASSDPGTGNIQYF | TGTGCCAGCAGCGATCCCGGGACTGGAAACATTCAGTACTTC
TRBJ2-7 | NA | TRBD1 | TRBV7-9 | CASSNPGQYGEQYF | TGTGCCAGCAGCAATCCGGGACAGTACGGCGAGCAGTACTTC